This section outlines one T cell receptor (beta chain) sequence together with its context. Its target is unknown. V was clipped by 6 bases and J by 2 bases; unmatched bases: 12. The CDR3 runs to 18 residues. Germline values: CDR1 MNHEY, CDR2 SMNVEV (reference sequence). The data were taken from a study of radiotherapy plus CTLA-4 blockade in lung cancer. Turning to the study itself: Around 18% of enrolled patients responded objectively, and approximately 30% had disease control. Study-level findings and limits: Early clonal dynamics of blood T cells, together with interferon-beta, were reported as the best response predictor. Radiotherapy plus ipilimumab was followed by expansion in blood of tumor-derived TCR clones.

Clones were read by immunoSEQ multiplex PCR, and TCRdb kept only the in-frame ones, dropping some. This table holds around 82,000 clones, about 84% found once. The receptor was derived from a human donor with non-small cell lung cancer who had stable disease on radiotherapy plus ipilimumab. V is TRBV27 and J is TRBJ2-1; 11 nucleotides align to TRBD1. The material sequenced was peripheral blood, taken from a patient treated with radiotherapy plus ipilimumab. The chain's CDR3 is CASRDPRGTGGTYNEQFF. Here the CDR3 DNA reads TGTGCCAGCAGAGACCCCCGTGGGACAGGGGGAACCTACAATGAGCAGTTCTTC.